These 11 T cell receptor beta chains were all obtained from the same sample, sequenced in a study of CD8+ T cells in alopecia areata. RNA was extracted and reverse transcribed into cDNA as the sequencing template. TCRdb keeps only in-frame clones here, not all; method: immunoSEQ multiplex PCR. The sample contains 130,000 to 150,000 clones, roughly 58% of which appear only once. Input material: CD8+ T cells sorted from blood. Source of these receptors: a human donor in good health.

The CDR3 sequence: CASRRTAPDEQFF. Written as DNA, the CDR3 is TGTGCCAGCAGGCGTACAGCTCCGGATGAGCAGTTCTTC. This chain connects TRBV6-5 to TRBJ2-1; D is unresolved. The CDR3 covers 13 residues. Germline V gives CDR1 MNHEY, CDR2 SVGAGI. Trimming removed 6 bases from V and 8 bases from J, with 14 bases in between.

This clone has more than one count but fewer than ten. The rearrangement joins TRBV11-2 to TRBJ2-5; no clear D gene. This CDR3 is 13 amino acids long. The germline V gene encodes CDR1 SGHAT and CDR2 FQNNGV. Deletions cut 5 bases from V and 5 bases from J, with 12 bases between. The CDR3 DNA reads TGTGCCAGCAGCCCAGACGAGTGGGAGACCCAGTACTTC. Its protein product is CASSPDEWETQYF.

The chain joins TRBV29-1 to TRBJ2-5, with TRBD2 as a possible D gene (5 bases). The ends were cut back, 3 bases at V and 7 bases at J, with 15 bases in the middle. Germline V gene lookup returns CDR1 SQVTM and CDR2 ANQGSEA. The CDR3 is made up of 13 amino acids. The CDR3: CSVEVDSLGTQYF. CDR3 bases: TGCAGCGTTGAGGTGGACTCGCTCGGGACCCAGTACTTC.

This chain links TRBV27 with TRBJ1-5; 8 positions match TRBD1. The length of the CDR3 is 15 residues. After removal of 6 bases from V and 3 bases from J, the junction contained 7 bases not matched to a gene. From germline, CDR1 is MNHEY and CDR2 SMNVEV (reference sequence). Here the CDR3 DNA reads TGTGCCAGCAGCCTAACAGGGGGTTTCAATCAGCCCCAGCATTTT. Its protein product is CASSLTGGFNQPQHF.

To note about this clone: The germline gene is not matched at one end of the junction; a read error may be the cause. The chain carries TRBV5-1 and TRBJ1-1, with 8 bases matching TRBD1. This CDR3 has 11 residues. CDR1 is SGHRS and CDR2 is YFSETQ in the germline V gene. CDR3 DNA: TGCGCCAGCAGCGAGGGACAGGCGTCGATCTTT. It is translated as CASSEGQASIF. The full variable domain, with the rest looked up from reference TRBV5-1 and TRBJ1-1, is KAGVTQTPRYLIKTRGQQVTLSCSPISGHRSVSWYQQTPGQGLQFLFEYFSETQRNKGNFPGRFSGRQFSNSRSEMNVSTLELGDSALYLCASSEGQASIFGQGTRLTVV.

The rearrangement uses TRBV15 and TRBJ2-7; 9 nucleotides line up with TRBD1. With V trimmed by 5 bases and J by 3 bases, 8 bases remained unmatched. The CDR3 contains 15 residues. Germline V gene sequence: CDR1 LNHNV, CDR2 YYDKDF (reference sequence). The CDR3 DNA sequence: TGTGCCACCAGCTCACAGGGGGCGTCGGGCTACGAGCAGTACTTC. Encoded protein: CATSSQGASGYEQYF. The full variable domain, its missing parts supplied by reference TRBV15 and TRBJ2-7, is DAMVIQNPRYQVTQFGKPVTLSCSQTLNHNVMYWYQQKSSQAPKLLFHYYDKDFNNEADTPDNFQSRRPNTSFCFLDIRSPGLGDTAMYLCATSSQGASGYEQYFGPGTRLTVT.

J is TRBJ2-7 and V is TRBV10-3; D may be TRBD2 (6 bases). CDR3 length: 15 residues. CDR1 is ENHRY and CDR2 is SYGVKD in the germline V gene. The germline V and J ends were trimmed by 6 bases and 3 bases, with 18 bases remaining between them. The DNA of the CDR3 is TGTGCCATCAGCGGAGGGGTCGGGGCCCTCTACGAGCAGTACTTC. Its translation is CAISGGVGALYEQYF.

This clone was recorded a few times. J is TRBJ2-3 and V is TRBV27, with 11 bases matching TRBD2. The trim removed 6 bases at V and 4 bases at J, leaving 6 bases unmatched. Germline V gene lookup returns CDR1 MNHEY and CDR2 SMNVEV (reference sequence). The CDR3 consists of 15 residues. CDR3 DNA: TGTGCCAGCAGACGCACTAGCGGGGGAGCAGATACGCAGTATTTT. Protein sequence: CASRRTSGGADTQYF.

This clone was counted a few times. V usage is TRBV2 and J usage is TRBJ2-1; 11 bases match TRBD2. The V gene's germline CDR1 is SNHLY and CDR2 FYNNEI. CDR3 length equals 16 residues. Unmatched junction bases numbered 6, after V lost 2 bases and J lost 6 bases. Written as DNA, the CDR3 is TGTGCCAGCAGTGAAATATCTGGACTAGCGGGCAATGAGCAGTTCTTC. It translates to CASSEISGLAGNEQFF.

This sequence joins TRBV10-2 and TRBJ1-2; D might be TRBD1 (5 bases). The germline CDR1 and CDR2 sequences are WSHSY and SAAADI. There are 11 residues in the CDR3. Trimming stripped 9 bases from V and 10 bases from J, with 15 bases between. The CDR3 DNA sequence: TGCGCCAGGGGGACGGCTACCGACTACACCTTC. Protein: CARGTATDYTF.

Only a few counts were recorded for this clone. The chain carries TRBV5-5 and TRBJ2-7; a weak D match, TRBD2 (6 bases). There are 14 residues in the CDR3. Germline assignment: CDR1 SGHKS and CDR2 YYEKEE (reference sequence). V was trimmed by 6 bases and J by 2 bases, leaving 15 bases between them. CDR3 region: CASNLPGDTYEQYF. CDR3 in DNA: TGTGCCAGCAACCTCCCGGGAGACACCTACGAGCAGTACTTC. The full variable domain, completed using reference TRBV5-5 and TRBJ2-7, is DAGVTQSPTHLIKTRGQQVTLRCSPISGHKSVSWYQQVLGQGPQFIFQYYEKEERGRGNFPDRFSARQFPNYSSELNVNALLLGDSALYLCASNLPGDTYEQYFGPGTRLTVT.